The clone carrying this TCR beta chain was picked up one time. The data were obtained in a study of CD8 T cells in Susac syndrome. Sequencing targeted TCR beta in T cells from blood (CD8+ and CD4+). Relapsing-remitting disease, either stable or active, was present in the multiple sclerosis controls, who were treatment-naive patients. FACS enriched CD8+ TEMRA cells, while bulk CD8+ and CD4+ were negatively isolated. The V gene end was trimmed by 6 bases and the J gene end by 8 bases; junction bases not matched to a gene: 8. Germline V gives CDR1 ENHRY, CDR2 SYGVKD. The CDR3 contains 14 residues. RNA was extracted with the RNeasy kit, and a quantity of roughly 0.45 to 1 ug was reverse transcribed using random hexamers. The TCR beta CDR3 was amplified by immunoSEQ multiplex PCR across 54 Vbeta, 13 Jbeta. Using its own MiXCR run on the immunoSEQ multiplex PCR reads, TCRdb lists one record per CDR3 protein. The profile shows 180,000 or so distinct CDR3 sequences, about 95% of them singletons.

Input material: CD4+ T cells from PBMCs. The source is a human donor with multiple sclerosis. The V and J genes are TRBV10-3 and TRBJ2-1; TRBD2 agrees at 9 bases. The CDR3 here is CAISPGLATHEQFF. Here the CDR3 DNA reads TGTGCCATCAGCCCGGGACTAGCCACACATGAGCAGTTCTTC.